The 13 T cell receptor beta chains below come from one sample, sequenced in a study of T cell responses to AZD1222 COVID-19 vaccine. Measured with immunoSEQ multiplex PCR; TCRdb has only the in-frame clones, and not every one. The sample has some 200,000 clones, 85% to 95% seen once. This sample comprised peripheral blood, obtained on day 0 of AZD1222 vaccination. The receptor source for this set is an adult in good health.

This clone was detected only a few times. The chain uses TRBV5-1 and TRBJ2-1; 12 nucleotides align to TRBD2. V shed 0 bases and J 1 base; nucleotides not matched to a gene: 2. The CDR3 is 17 residues long. Germline V gene sequence: CDR1 SGHRS, CDR2 YFSETQ. The CDR3 sequence: CASSLGLAGDSYNEQFF. The CDR3 nucleotides read TGCGCCAGCAGCTTGGGACTAGCGGGGGATTCCTACAATGAGCAGTTCTTC.

This chain links TRBV6-5 with TRBJ1-6; 9 bases align to TRBD1. V dropped 6 bases and J dropped 9; count of bases not matched to a gene: 6. The CDR3 is 14 residues long. Per the germline V gene, CDR1 is MNHEY and CDR2 is SVGAGI. CDR3 nucleotides: TGTGCCAGCAGATGGGACAGGGAAGCTTCACCCCTCCACTTT. As protein: CASRWDREASPLHF.

J is TRBJ1-1 and V is TRBV7-9; 7 bases agree with TRBD1. Germline trimming cut 5 bases from V and 5 bases from J; bases unmatched to any gene: 5. CDR1 is SEHNR, CDR2 FQNEAQ, per germline (reference sequence). The CDR3 runs 13 residues. The CDR3 DNA is TGTGCCAGCAGCCACCAGGGGGGGACTGAAGCTTTCTTT. Residues: CASSHQGGTEAFF.

V and J are TRBV21-1 and TRBJ1-1; TRBD1, the table's D call, lacks a check against the DNA. TRBV21-1 is a pseudogene locus. The length of the CDR3 is 19 residues. Written as DNA, the CDR3 is TGTGCCAGCAGCAAAGCAACGCAGGGACAGGTAAACCTGAACACTGAAGCTTTCTTT. Translating gives CASSKATQGQVNLNTEAFF.

The CDR3 bases are TGTGCCAGCAGTTTGGGGGACAGGGGTGGCTACACCTTC. It encodes CASSLGDRGGYTF. V and J are TRBV12-3 or TRBV12-4 and TRBJ1-2; 10 bases agree with TRBD1. Germline trimming cut 3 bases from V and 7 bases from J; bases unmatched to any gene: 2. The CDR3 totals 13 residues.

The V gene is TRBV27, the J gene TRBJ2-3; maybe TRBD2 (5 bases). V dropped 3 bases and J dropped 2 bases, with 21 bases sitting between them. This CDR3 spans 18 amino acids. Germline values: CDR1 MNHEY, CDR2 SMNVEV (reference sequence). CDR3: CASSFLASHTLDTDTQYF. CDR3 DNA: TGTGCCAGCAGTTTCTTGGCTAGCCATACACTAGACACAGATACGCAGTATTTT.

The V call is TRBV30, the J call TRBJ2-1; 8 nucleotides align to TRBD2. CDR1 and CDR2 from the germline V gene are GTSNPN and SVGIG (reference sequence). V shed 4 bases, J shed 3 bases, and the junction held 5 bases outside the gene matches. This CDR3 region has 14 residues. DNA for the CDR3: TGTGCCTGGACCCTAGCGGGCTTCTACAATGAGCAGTTCTTC. Translating gives CAWTLAGFYNEQFF.

V gene TRBV5-4 combines with J gene TRBJ2-2; D gene unclear. Germline-derived CDR1 and CDR2 are SGHNT and YYREEE (reference sequence). V lost 0 bases to trimming and J lost 0 bases, with 9 bases between them. The CDR3 extends over 16 amino acids. In DNA form, the CDR3 reads TGTGCCAGCAGCTTGGCCAGTACCGCGAACACCGGGGAGCTGTTTTTT. This gives the protein CASSLASTANTGELFF.

V and J are TRBV18 and TRBJ2-2, with 8 bases fitting TRBD1. Germline assignment: CDR1 KGHSH and CDR2 LQKENI. The CDR3 contains 17 residues. V dropped 3 bases and J dropped 5; count of bases not matched to a gene: 11. Here the CDR3 reads CASSPPARGPVTGELFF. The DNA for the CDR3 is TGTGCCAGCTCACCGCCGGCCAGGGGGCCGGTGACCGGGGAGCTGTTTTTT.

This sequence joins TRBV3-1 (or the pseudogene TRBV3-2) and TRBJ1-1; no clear D. The CDR3 length is 19 residues. Between the trimmed V and J ends, which lost 3 bases and 0 bases, there was a span of 23 bases. Germline V gene data show CDR1 as LGHDT and CDR2 as YNNKEL (reference sequence). The CDR3 is CASSQVRPDPRVMNTEAFF. CDR3 nucleotide sequence: TGTGCCAGCAGCCAGGTCAGGCCTGACCCCCGCGTCATGAACACTGAAGCTTTCTTT.

J is TRBJ1-6 and V is TRBV7-9; unclear D gene. In germline, CDR1 is SEHNR, CDR2 FQNEAQ (reference sequence). The CDR3 spans 16 residues. V lost 5 bases and J lost 3, with 14 bases in between. The CDR3 reads CASSPTETNYNSPLHF. CDR3 DNA: TGTGCCAGCAGCCCCACAGAAACCAACTATAATTCACCCCTCCACTTT.

V gene TRBV10-3 combines with J gene TRBJ2-1; 12 positions agree with TRBD2. The CDR3 covers 16 residues. With V trimmed by 4 bases and J by 2 bases, 3 bases remained unmatched. Looked up from germline, CDR1 is ENHRY and CDR2 is SYGVKD. DNA for the CDR3: TGTGCCATCAGTGCAGGACTAGCGGGAACCTACAATGAGCAGTTCTTC. Translated, it gives CAISAGLAGTYNEQFF.

J is TRBJ1-1 and V is TRBV19, with TRBD1 matching over 10 bases. The CDR3 has 14 amino acids. Germline lookup yields CDR1 LNHDA and CDR2 SQIVND (reference sequence). V lost 5 bases and J lost 4; bases outside the gene matches: 4. In DNA form, the CDR3 reads TGTGCCAGTAGTGCGGACAGGGGGGTCACTGAAGCTTTCTTT. It specifies CASSADRGVTEAFF. Together with reference TRBV19 and TRBJ1-1, the CDR3 gives the full variable domain: DGGITQSPKYLFRKEGQNVTLSCEQNLNHDAMYWYRQDPGQGLRLIYYSQIVNDFQKGDIAEGYSVSREKKESFPLTVTSAQKNPTAFYLCASSADRGVTEAFFGQGTRLTVV.